This T cell receptor (beta chain) was retrieved from a study of shared clonotypes between healthy human individuals. Study results and limitations: The authors expected sequencing depth to affect clonotype sharing among donors.

Repertoires were generated with immunoSEQ multiplex PCR, while TCRdb's copy carries only in-frame clones and drops some. Counted here are a few hundred thousand clones, around 80% occurring once; the ten biggest clones make up 10% to 15%. In the case of this clone: Antigen unknown.

From germline, CDR1 is SGHAT and CDR2 FQNNGV. V shed 5 bases and J 1 base; nucleotides not matched to a gene: 8. This CDR3 has 16 amino acids. Donation came from healthy HIV-negative adults that had no recent acute infections or vaccinations. This chain uses TRBV11-2 with TRBJ2-5, with 9 bases lining up with TRBD2. The sequence derives from a woman aged 40 to 55 in good health. Some clones in this sample may be carry-over from other donors' samples. The sequenced material came from PBMCs. The DNA of the CDR3 is TGTGCCAGCAGCCTCGGAGGGCGGGGGGGCCAAGAGACCCAGTACTTC. Its translation: CASSLGGRGGQETQYF.